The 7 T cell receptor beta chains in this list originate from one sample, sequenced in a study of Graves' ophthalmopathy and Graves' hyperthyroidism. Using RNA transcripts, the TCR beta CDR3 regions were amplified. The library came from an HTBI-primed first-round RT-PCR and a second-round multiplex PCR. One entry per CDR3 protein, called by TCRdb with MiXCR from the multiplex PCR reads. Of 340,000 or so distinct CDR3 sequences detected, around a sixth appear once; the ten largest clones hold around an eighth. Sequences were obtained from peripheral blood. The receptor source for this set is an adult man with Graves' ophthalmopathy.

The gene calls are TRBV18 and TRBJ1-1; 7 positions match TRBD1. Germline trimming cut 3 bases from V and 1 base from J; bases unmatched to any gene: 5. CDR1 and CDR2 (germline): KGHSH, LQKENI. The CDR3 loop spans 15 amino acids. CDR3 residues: CASSPVTGENTEAFF. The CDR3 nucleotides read TGTGCCAGCTCACCGGTTACAGGGGAGAACACTGAAGCTTTCTTT.

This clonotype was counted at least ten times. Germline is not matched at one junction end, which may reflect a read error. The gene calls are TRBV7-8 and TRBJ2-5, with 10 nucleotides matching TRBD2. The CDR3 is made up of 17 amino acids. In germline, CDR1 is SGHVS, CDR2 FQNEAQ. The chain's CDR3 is CASSLTRASGSQETQYF. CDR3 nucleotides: TGTGCCAGCAGCCTCACCCGGGCTAGCGGGAGCCAAGAGACTCAGTACTTC.

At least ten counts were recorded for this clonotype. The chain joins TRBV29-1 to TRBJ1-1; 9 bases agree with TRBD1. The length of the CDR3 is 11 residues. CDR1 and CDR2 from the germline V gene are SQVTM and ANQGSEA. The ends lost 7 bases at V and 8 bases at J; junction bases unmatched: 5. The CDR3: CSAGQGLEAFF. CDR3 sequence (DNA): TGCAGCGCGGGACAGGGCCTCGAAGCTTTCTTT.

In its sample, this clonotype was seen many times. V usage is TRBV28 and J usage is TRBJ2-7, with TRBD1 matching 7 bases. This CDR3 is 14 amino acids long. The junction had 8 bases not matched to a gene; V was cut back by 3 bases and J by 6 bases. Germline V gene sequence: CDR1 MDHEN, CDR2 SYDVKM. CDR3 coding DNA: TGTGCCAGCAGTTTTAGCTACAGGGGCGTCGAGCAGTACTTC. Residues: CASSFSYRGVEQYF.

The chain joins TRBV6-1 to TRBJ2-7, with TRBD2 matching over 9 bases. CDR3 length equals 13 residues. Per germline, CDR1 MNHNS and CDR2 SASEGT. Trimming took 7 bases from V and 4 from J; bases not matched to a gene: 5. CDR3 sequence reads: CASKSGGLYEQYF. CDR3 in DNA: TGTGCCAGCAAAAGCGGGGGGCTTTACGAGCAGTACTTC.

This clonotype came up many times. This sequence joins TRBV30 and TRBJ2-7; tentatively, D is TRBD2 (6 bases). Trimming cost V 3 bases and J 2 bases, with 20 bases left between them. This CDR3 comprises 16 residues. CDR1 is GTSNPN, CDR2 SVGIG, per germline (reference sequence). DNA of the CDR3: TGTGCCTGGAGGGACATTAAGCGGGCGCTAACCTACGAGCAGTACTTC. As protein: CAWRDIKRALTYEQYF.

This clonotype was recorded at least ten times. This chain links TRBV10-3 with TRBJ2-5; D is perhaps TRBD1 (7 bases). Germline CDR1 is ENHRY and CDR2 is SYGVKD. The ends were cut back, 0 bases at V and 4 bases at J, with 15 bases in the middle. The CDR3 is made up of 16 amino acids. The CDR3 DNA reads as TGTGCCATCAGTGAGTCCGGTGGAGGGGGCTTAGAGACCCAGTACTTC. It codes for CAISESGGGGLETQYF.